This section outlines one TCR beta chain sequence together with its context. Its antigen target is currently unknown. Per-nucleotide qualities are absent, and no much larger clonotype sits a single base away. The TCR beta CDR3 regions were amplified from the RNA transcripts. For the first round of RT-PCR on the TCR CDR3, the HTBI primer set was used together with the Qiagen OneStep RT-PCR kit. The libraries were constructed in a second round of multiplex PCR and then size-selected and purified. The libraries were sequenced on an Illumina HiSeq2000 using paired-end 100 bp reads. The source study handled its data this way. SOAPnuke was used to process the raw data, throwing out any read that contained adapters or uncalled bases, had a mean Phred below 15, or lacked an exact constant-primer or identifier match. High-quality paired reads were merged using COPE v1.2.5, and each unique nucleotide sequence was defined as a clonotype. MiTCR v1.1 was used to align clonotypes to the IMGT TRBV, TRBD and TRBJ reference segments. Only V-J combinations with frequency above 0.0001, covering approximately 99% of repertoires, were analysed. A TCS score was defined as the ratio of F50 (clonal expansion) to E x V (chaos), with BLOSUM62-based TCRdist applied between CDR3 peptides within each V-J. Welch's t-statistics and random forest reduced 500 to 550 V-J features to 13, which were used in a naive Bayes classifier (R e1071). Using fastp at Q25 and MiXCR, TCRdb reprocessed the public reads and kept productive beta chains. Each CDR3 protein gets just one entry, which takes the most common genes and DNA from the rows behind it. The V and J calls and clone size come from TCRdb's table, not from the authors' own analysis. This sample holds about 320,000 distinct CDR3 sequences; around 17% were observed only once. Jointly, the top ten make up around a third of the sample.

These data are taken from a study of T cells in Graves' hyperthyroidism and ophthalmopathy (dated by TCRdb to between 2018 and 2020). Describing the broader study: Peripheral blood samples were taken at the time of initial diagnosis, prior to any treatment. A discovery cohort of approximately 100 patients, about 44 with Graves' ophthalmopathy and approximately 55 with stable Graves' hyperthyroidism, was used to find distinguishing TCR V-J signatures. Prospective prediction of ophthalmopathy was tested in an independent validation cohort of 18 to 20 hyperthyroidism patients and 17 patients who later progressed to ophthalmopathy. The 80 to 100 discovery patients were randomly divided into training and test sets at a 7:3 ratio. Thyroid tissue and blood T-cell repertoires from six Graves' hyperthyroidism patients were also compared in the study. After blood sampling, hyperthyroidism patients were treated with methimazole at a starting dose of 30 mg daily, and ophthalmopathy patients were treated with high-dose intravenous methylprednisolone. According to the paper, TCR Vbeta CDR3 sequencing was carried out on some 130 peripheral blood samples, which came from under 50 ophthalmopathy, fewer than 80 hyperthyroidism and about 17 progressor patients. Points the paper makes about the study in general: In validation, progression to ophthalmopathy was predicted by the model with roughly 69% sensitivity and 72.22% specificity, a median of roughly 6.4 months before onset. No statistical method was used to fix the sample size in advance, and group allocation was not hidden from the investigators. Blood samples also contained most of the expanded thyroid clonotypes (frequency above 0.001), which suggests that blood repertoires may reflect thyroid immune responses. A model built on a 13 V-J signature distinguished ophthalmopathy from stable hyperthyroidism, reaching roughly 88% sensitivity and around 81% specificity in cross-validation and 80%/75% in testing.

The CDR3, from cysteine to phenylalanine, totals 13 residues. The kept DNA is CDR3 alone, 39 bases in frame from the first base. Taken from the germline V gene, the CDR1 and CDR2 loops are SGHDT and YYEEEE. The germline ends are 14 bases apart after V is trimmed by 7 bases and J by 4 bases. Stable Graves' hyperthyroidism was defined as no progression to ophthalmopathy during 18 months of follow-up. Hyperthyroidism patients were newly diagnosed, had a disease duration of under 2 months, and were aged 18 to 65 years. Patients with uncontrolled infections, other autoimmune diseases, pregnancy or lactation were excluded. Diagnoses were established on the basis of clinical symptoms, serum thyroxine and TRAb, thyroid ultrasound, and orbital computed tomography. PBMCs were isolated from approximately 10 ml of fresh peripheral blood by Ficoll-Paque density gradient centrifugation. Total RNA was extracted using Trizol reagent, and RNA quality was assessed on an Agilent 2100 Bioanalyzer.

The sample was blood. The sequence was collected from a man aged 30 to 45 with Graves' hyperthyroidism. The receptor chain draws on TRBV5-6 and TRBJ2-5, with an unclear D gene assignment. The DNA sequence reads TGTGCCAGCGGCCAGATCATCCCAGAGACCCAGTACTTC. Its protein reads: CASGQIIPETQYF.